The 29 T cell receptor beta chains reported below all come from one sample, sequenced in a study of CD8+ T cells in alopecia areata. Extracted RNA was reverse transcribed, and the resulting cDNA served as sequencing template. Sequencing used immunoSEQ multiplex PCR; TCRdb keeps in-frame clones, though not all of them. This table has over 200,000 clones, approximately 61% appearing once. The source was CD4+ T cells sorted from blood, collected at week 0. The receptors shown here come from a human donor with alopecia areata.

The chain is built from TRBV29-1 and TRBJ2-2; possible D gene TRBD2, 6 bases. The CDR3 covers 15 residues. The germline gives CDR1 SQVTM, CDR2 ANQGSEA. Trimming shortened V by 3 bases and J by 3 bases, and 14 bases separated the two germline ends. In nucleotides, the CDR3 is TGCAGCGTTGATCCGGGAAGGGAGGACACCGGGGAGCTGTTTTTT. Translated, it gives CSVDPGREDTGELFF.

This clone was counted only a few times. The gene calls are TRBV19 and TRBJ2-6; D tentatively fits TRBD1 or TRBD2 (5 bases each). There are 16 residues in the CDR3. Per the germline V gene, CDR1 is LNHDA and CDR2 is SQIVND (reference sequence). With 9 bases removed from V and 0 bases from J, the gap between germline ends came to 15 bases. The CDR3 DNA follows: TGTGCCAGCCGACAGAGGGTCCACTCTGGGGCCAACGTCCTGACTTTC. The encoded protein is CASRQRVHSGANVLTF.

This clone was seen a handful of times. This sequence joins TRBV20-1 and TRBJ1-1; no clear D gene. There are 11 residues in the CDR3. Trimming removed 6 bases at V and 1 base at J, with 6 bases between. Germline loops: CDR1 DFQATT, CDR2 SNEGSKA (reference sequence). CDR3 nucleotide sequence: TGCAGTGCGAAGGGGAACACTGAAGCTTTCTTT. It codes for CSAKGNTEAFF.

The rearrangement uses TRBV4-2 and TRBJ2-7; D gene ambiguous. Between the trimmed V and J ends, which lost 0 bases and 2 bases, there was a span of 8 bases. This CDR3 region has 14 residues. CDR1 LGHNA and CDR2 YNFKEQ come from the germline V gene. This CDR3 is CASSQDTGTYEQYF. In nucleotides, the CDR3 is TGTGCCAGCAGCCAAGATACCGGAACCTACGAGCAGTACTTC.

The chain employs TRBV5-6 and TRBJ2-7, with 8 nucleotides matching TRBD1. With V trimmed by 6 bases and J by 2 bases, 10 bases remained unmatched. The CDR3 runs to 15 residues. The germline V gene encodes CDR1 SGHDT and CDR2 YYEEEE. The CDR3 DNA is TGTGCCAGCAACCGGCCCGGGACAGGAGCCTACGAGCAGTACTTC. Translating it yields CASNRPGTGAYEQYF. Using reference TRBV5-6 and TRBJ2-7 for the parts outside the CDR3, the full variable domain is DAGVTQSPTHLIKTRGQQVTLRCSPKSGHDTVSWYQQALGQGPQFIFQYYEEEERQRGNFPDRFSGHQFPNYSSELNVNALLLGDSALYLCASNRPGTGAYEQYFGPGTRLTVT.

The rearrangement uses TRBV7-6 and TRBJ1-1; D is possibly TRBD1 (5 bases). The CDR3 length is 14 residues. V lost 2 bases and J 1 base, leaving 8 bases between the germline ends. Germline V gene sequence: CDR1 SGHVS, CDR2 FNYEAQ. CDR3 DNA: TGTGCCAGCAGCTTAAACGGACAGAACACTGAAGCTTTCTTT. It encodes CASSLNGQNTEAFF.

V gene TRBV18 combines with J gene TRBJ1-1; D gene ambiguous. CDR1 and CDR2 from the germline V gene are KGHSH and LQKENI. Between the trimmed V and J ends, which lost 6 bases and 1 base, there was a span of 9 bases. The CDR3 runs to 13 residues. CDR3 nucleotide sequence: TGTGCCAGCTCTGCGGAGGGGAACACTGAAGCTTTCTTT. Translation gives CASSAEGNTEAFF.

The CDR3 sequence: CASSAVNSRRVSNEQFF. The CDR3 nucleotides are TGTGCCAGCAGTGCAGTGAACTCTCGGCGGGTTTCCAATGAGCAGTTCTTC. This sequence joins TRBV6-1 and TRBJ2-1; possibly TRBD2 for D (5 bases). Germline V gives CDR1 MNHNS, CDR2 SASEGT. This CDR3 is built from 17 residues. V was clipped by 4 bases and J by 6 bases, with 22 bases between them.

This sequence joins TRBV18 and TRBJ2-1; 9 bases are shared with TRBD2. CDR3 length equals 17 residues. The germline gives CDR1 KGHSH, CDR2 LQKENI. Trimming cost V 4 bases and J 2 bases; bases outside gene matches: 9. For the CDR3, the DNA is TGTGCCAGCTCACTAACAGAGGAGCGGGGGGCCTACAATGAGCAGTTCTTC. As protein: CASSLTEERGAYNEQFF.

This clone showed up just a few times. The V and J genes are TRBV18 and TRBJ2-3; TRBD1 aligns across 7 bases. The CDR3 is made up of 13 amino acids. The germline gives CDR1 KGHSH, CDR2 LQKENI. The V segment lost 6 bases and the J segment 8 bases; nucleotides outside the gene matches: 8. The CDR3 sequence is CASSQDRDRTQYF. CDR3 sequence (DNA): TGTGCCAGCTCCCAAGACAGGGATCGTACGCAGTATTTT.

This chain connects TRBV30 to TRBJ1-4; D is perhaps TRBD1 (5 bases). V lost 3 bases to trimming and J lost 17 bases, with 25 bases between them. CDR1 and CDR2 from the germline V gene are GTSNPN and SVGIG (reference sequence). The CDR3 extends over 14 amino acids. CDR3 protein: CAWRPQGRLRNYFF. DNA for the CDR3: TGTGCCTGGAGACCCCAGGGACGCCTTCGGAACTATTTTTTT. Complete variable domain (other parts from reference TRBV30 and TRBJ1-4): SQTIHQWPATLVQPVGSPLSLECTVEGTSNPNLYWYRQAAGRGLQLLFYSVGIGQISSEVPQNLSASRPQDRQFILSSKKLLLSDSGFYLCAWRPQGRLRNYFFGSGTQLSVL.

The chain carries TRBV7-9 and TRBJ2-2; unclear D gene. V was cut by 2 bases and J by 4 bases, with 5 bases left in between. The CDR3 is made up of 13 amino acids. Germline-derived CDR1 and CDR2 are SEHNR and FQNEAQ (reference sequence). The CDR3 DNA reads TGTGCCAGCAGCTTAAAGCTCACCGGGGAGCTGTTTTTT. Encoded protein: CASSLKLTGELFF.

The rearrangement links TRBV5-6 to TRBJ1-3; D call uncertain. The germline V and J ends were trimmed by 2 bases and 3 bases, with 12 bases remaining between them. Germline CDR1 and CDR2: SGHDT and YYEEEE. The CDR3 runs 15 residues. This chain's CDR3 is CASSFGGLVGNTIYF. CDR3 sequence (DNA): TGTGCCAGCAGCTTCGGAGGGTTGGTTGGAAACACCATATATTTT.

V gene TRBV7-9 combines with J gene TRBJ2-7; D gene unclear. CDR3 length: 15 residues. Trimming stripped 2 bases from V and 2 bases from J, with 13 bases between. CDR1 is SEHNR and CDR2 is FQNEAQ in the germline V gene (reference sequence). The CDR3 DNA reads TGTGCCAGCAGCTTAATGCAAGGCGGCACCTACGAGCAGTACTTC. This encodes CASSLMQGGTYEQYF.

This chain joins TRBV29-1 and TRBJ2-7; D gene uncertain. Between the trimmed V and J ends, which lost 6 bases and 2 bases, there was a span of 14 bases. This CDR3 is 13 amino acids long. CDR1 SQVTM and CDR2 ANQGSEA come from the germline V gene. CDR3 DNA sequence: TGCAGCGTCAAAGGCCCTAACCCCTACGAGCAGTACTTC. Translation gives CSVKGPNPYEQYF.

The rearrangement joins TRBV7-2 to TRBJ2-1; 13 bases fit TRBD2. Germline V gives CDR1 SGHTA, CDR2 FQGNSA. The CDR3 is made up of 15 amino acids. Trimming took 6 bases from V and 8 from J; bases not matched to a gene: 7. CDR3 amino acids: CASSQTSGRLDEQFF. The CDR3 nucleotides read TGTGCCAGCAGTCAGACTAGCGGGAGGCTGGATGAGCAGTTCTTC.

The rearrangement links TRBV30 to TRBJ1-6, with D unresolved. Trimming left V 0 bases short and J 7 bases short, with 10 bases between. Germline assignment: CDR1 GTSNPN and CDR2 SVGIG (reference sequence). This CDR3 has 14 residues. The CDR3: CAWSVRAGNSPLHF. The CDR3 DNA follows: TGTGCCTGGAGTGTACGTGCGGGCAATTCACCCCTCCACTTT.

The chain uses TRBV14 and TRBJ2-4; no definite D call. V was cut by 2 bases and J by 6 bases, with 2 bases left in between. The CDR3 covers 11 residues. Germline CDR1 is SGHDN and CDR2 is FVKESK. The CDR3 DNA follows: TGTGCCAGCAGCCAACGAAACATTCAGTACTTC. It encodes CASSQRNIQYF.

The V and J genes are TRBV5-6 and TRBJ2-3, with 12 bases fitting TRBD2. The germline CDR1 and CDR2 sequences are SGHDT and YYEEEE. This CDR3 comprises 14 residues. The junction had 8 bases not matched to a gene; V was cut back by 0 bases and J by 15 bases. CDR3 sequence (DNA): TGTGCCAGCAGCTTGGCCCAGACTAGCGGGAGAGTATATTTT. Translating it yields CASSLAQTSGRVYF.

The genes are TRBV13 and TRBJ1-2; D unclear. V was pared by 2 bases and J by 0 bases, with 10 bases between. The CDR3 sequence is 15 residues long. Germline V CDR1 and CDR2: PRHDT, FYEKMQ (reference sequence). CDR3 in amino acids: CASSLRTAANYGYTF. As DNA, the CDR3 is TGTGCCAGCAGCTTAAGAACAGCAGCTAACTATGGCTACACCTTC.

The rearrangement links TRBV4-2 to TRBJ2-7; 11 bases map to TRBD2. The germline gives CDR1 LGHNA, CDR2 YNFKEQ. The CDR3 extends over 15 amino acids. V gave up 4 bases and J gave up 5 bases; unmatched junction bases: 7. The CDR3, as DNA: TGTGCCAGCAGCCCGTCTTCGGGACTAGCGGACGAGCAGTACTTC. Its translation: CASSPSSGLADEQYF.

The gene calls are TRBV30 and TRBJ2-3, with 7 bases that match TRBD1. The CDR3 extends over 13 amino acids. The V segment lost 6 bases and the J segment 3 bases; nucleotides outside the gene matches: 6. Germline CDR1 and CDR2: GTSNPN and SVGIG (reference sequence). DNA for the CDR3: TGTGCCTGTCGGAGCAGGGGGACAGATACGCAGTATTTT. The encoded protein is CACRSRGTDTQYF.

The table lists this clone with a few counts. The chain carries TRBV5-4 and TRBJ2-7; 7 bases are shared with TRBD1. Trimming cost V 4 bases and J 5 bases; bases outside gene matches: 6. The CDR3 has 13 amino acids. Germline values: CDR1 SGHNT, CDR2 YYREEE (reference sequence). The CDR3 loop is CASSGYDRDEQYF. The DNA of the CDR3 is TGTGCCAGCAGCGGGTACGACAGGGACGAGCAGTACTTC.

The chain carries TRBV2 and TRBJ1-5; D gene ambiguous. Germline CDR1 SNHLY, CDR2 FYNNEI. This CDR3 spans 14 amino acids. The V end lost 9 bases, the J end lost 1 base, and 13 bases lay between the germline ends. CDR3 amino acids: CASQPGTSNQPQHF. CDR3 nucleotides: TGTGCCAGTCAACCGGGTACGAGCAATCAGCCCCAGCATTTT.

CDR3 protein: CASSQNTGELFF. CDR3 sequence (DNA): TGTGCCAGCAGCCAGAACACCGGGGAGCTGTTTTTT. The chain couples TRBV6-1 to TRBJ2-2; no clear D gene. In germline, CDR1 is MNHNS, CDR2 SASEGT. V lost 6 bases and J 1 base, leaving 3 bases between the germline ends. CDR3 length: 12 residues.

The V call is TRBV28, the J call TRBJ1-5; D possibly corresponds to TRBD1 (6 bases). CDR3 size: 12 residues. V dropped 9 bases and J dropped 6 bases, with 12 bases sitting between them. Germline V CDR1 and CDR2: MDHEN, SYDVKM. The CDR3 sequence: CASGTGSQPQHF. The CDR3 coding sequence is TGTGCCAGTGGAACAGGGTCTCAGCCCCAGCATTTT.

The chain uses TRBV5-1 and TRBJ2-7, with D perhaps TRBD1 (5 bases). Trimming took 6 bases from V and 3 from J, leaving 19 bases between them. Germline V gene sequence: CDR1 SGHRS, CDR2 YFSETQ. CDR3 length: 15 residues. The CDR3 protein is CASTIGAGYYYEQYF. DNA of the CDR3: TGCGCCAGCACTATAGGGGCAGGGTACTACTACGAGCAGTACTTC. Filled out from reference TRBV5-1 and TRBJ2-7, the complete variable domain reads KAGVTQTPRYLIKTRGQQVTLSCSPISGHRSVSWYQQTPGQGLQFLFEYFSETQRNKGNFPGRFSGRQFSNSRSEMNVSTLELGDSALYLCASTIGAGYYYEQYFGPGTRLTVT.

The CDR3 protein is CASSQEIQGQPQHF. Written as DNA, the CDR3 is TGCGCCAGCAGCCAAGAGATCCAGGGGCAGCCCCAGCATTTT. The chain has TRBV4-1 and TRBJ1-5; D may be TRBD1 (6 bases). Trimming pared 0 bases from V and 7 bases from J, leaving 10 bases between. The length of the CDR3 is 14 residues. CDR1 and CDR2 (germline): MGHRA, YSYEKL.

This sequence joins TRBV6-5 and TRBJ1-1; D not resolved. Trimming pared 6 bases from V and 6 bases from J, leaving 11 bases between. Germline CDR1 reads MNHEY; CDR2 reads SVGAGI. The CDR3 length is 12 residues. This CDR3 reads CASSNFFSEAFF. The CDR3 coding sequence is TGTGCCAGCAGCAATTTTTTTTCTGAAGCTTTCTTT.